The T cell receptor beta chain under discussion was sequenced for a study of control samples from healthy donors and cancer patients. Sequenced by immunoSEQ multiplex PCR; TCRdb stores in-frame clones only, minus some. The table lists 150,000 or so clones, 93% of them singletons. Trimming removed 4 bases at V and 0 bases at J, with 13 bases between. Germline V gives CDR1 LNHNV, CDR2 YYDKDF (reference sequence). The CDR3 runs to 17 residues. The rearrangement uses TRBV15 and TRBJ1-6, with a possible D match to TRBD1 (5 bases). This receptor was taken from a man between 18 and 35 years old in good health. The sequencing sample was made of blood. This chain's CDR3 is CATSIRDPSSYNSPLHF. The CDR3 DNA reads as TGTGCCACCAGCATACGGGACCCGAGCTCCTATAATTCACCCCTCCACTTT.